This TCR beta chain is from a study of human T cells and chemical hapten exposure. This CDR3 spans 12 amino acids. Germline V CDR1 and CDR2: SNHLY, FYNNEI. Trimming shortened V by 3 bases and J by 3 bases, and 3 bases separated the two germline ends. This clonotype came up many times. As yet, its antigen is unknown. Study-level points and caveats: With regard to DPC sensitization, TCRs above 1 in 1000 frequency did not change.

TCRdb called the RACE reads again in MiXCR, with one record for every CDR3 protein. The sample lists around 380,000 distinct CDR3 sequences, 4.8% occurring once. The sample's time point: patch test 1, 2 weeks after DPC sensitization. Treatment specified: therapeutic diphenylcyclopropenone sensitization with weekly scalp DPC. V and J are TRBV2 and TRBJ2-1; no reliable D call. The specimen was whole blood, collected in connection with sensitization to the hapten diphenylcyclopropenone (DPC). This receptor was identified in a woman between 45 and 65 years old with alopecia areata. Some clones in this sample may be carry-over from other donors' samples. The CDR3 loop is CASSEGYNEQFF. Written as DNA, the CDR3 is TGTGCCAGCAGTGAGGGCTACAATGAGCAGTTCTTC.